The present TCR beta chain was sequenced within a study of T cell changes during pregnancy in multiple sclerosis. Unmatched junction bases numbered 2, after V lost 10 bases and J lost 5 bases. Germline V CDR1 and CDR2: SGDLS, YYNGEE. There are 10 residues in the CDR3. Generated by immunoSEQ multiplex PCR, the TCRdb table keeps only in-frame clones and is missing some. The table has about 34,000 clones, approximately 90% seen once. The source is a female donor in good health, enrolled as a control in a pregnancy study. The chain combines TRBV9 with TRBJ1-1, with 7 nucleotides matching TRBD1. The sequencing used peripheral blood, collected in the second trimester of pregnancy. CDR3 residues: CASGGTEAFF. DNA of the CDR3: TGTGCCTCAGGGGGGACTGAAGCTTTCTTT.